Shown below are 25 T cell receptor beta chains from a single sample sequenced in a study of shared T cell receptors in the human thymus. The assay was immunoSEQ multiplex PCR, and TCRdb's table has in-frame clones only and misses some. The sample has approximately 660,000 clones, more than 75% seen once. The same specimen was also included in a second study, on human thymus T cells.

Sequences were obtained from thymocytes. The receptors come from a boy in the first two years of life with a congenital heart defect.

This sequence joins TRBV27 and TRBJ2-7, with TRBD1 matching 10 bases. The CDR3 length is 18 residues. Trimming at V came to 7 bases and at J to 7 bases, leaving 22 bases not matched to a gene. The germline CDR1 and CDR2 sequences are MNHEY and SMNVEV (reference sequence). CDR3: CASNSVPPGPGQGLEQYF. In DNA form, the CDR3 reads TGTGCCAGCAATAGTGTCCCCCCAGGCCCGGGACAGGGGCTAGAGCAGTACTTC.

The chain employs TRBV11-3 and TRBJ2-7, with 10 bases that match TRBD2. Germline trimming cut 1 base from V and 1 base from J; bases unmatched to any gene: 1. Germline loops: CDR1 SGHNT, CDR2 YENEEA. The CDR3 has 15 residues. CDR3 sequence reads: CASSLVAGGSYEQYF. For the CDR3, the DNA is TGTGCCAGCAGCTTAGTAGCGGGAGGATCCTACGAGCAGTACTTC.

In nucleotides, the CDR3 is TGTGCCAGCAGTTTATTGGGGACCGAGTCCCTGCCTCGGGAGCAGTACTTC. Protein sequence: CASSLLGTESLPREQYF. V usage is TRBV28 and J usage is TRBJ2-5, with D tentatively TRBD2 (6 bases). V lost 1 base and J 11 bases, leaving 26 bases between the germline ends. In germline, CDR1 is MDHEN, CDR2 SYDVKM. CDR3 size: 17 residues.

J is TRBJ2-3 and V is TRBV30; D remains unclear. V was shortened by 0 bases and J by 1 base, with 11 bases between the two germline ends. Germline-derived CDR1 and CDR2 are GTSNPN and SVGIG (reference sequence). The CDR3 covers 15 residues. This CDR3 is CAWSVEETCTDTQYF. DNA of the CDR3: TGTGCCTGGAGTGTAGAAGAGACATGCACAGATACGCAGTATTTT.

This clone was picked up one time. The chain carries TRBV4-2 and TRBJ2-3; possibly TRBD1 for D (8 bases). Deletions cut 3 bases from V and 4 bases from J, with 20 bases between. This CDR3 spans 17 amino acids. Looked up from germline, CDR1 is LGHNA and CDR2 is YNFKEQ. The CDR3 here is CASSQQPLQGGADTQYF. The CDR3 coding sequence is TGTGCCAGCAGCCAGCAACCCTTACAGGGGGGGGCAGATACGCAGTATTTT.

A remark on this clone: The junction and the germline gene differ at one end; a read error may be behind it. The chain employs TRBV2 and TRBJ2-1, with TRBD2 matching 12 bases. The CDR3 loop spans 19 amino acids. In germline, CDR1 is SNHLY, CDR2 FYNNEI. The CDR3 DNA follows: TGTGCCAGCAGTGAATTAGGGACTAGCGGGCCCAGGGCCTATAATGAGCAGTTCTTC. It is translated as CASSELGTSGPRAYNEQFF.

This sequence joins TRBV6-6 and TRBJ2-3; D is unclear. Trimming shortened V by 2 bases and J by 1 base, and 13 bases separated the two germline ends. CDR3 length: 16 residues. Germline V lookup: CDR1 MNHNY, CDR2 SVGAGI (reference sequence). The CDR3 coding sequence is TGTGCCAGCAGTTACGGTGCGGCCTCGGGCACAGATACGCAGTATTTT. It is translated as CASSYGAASGTDTQYF.

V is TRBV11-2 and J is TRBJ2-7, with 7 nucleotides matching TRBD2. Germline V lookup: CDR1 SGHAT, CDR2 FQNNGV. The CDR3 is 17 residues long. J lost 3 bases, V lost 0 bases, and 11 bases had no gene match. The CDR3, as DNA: TGTGCCAGCAGCTTAGAGCCTGGCGGGAGAGGTATCTACGAGCAGTACTTC. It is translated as CASSLEPGGRGIYEQYF.

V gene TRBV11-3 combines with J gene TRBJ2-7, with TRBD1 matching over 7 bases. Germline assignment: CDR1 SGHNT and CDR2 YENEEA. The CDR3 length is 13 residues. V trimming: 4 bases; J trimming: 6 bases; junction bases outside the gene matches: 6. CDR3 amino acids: CASSYYSGGEQYF. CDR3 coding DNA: TGTGCCAGCAGCTATTACTCAGGGGGCGAGCAGTACTTC.

The CDR3 bases are TGTGCCTGGAGTGTACTGGGGCAGCATGAAGCTTTCTTT. The encoded protein is CAWSVLGQHEAFF. The V gene is TRBV30, the J gene TRBJ1-1, with a tentative D call TRBD1 (5 bases). Germline CDR1 reads GTSNPN; CDR2 reads SVGIG (reference sequence). CDR3 length equals 13 residues. The V end lost 0 bases, the J end lost 7 bases, and 12 bases lay between the germline ends.

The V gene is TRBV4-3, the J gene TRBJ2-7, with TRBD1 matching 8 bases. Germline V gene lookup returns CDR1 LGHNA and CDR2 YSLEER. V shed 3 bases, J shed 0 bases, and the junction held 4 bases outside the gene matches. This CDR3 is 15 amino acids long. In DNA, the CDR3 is TGCGCCAGCAGCCACGGGACAGGTCTCTCCTACGAGCAGTACTTC. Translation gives CASSHGTGLSYEQYF.

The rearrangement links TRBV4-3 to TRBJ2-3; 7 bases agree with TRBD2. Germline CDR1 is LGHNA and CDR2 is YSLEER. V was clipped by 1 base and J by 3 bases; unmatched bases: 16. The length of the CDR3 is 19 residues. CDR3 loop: CASSQAYRPAGGGTDTQYF. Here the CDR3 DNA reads TGCGCCAGCAGCCAAGCCTACCGTCCTGCGGGCGGGGGAACAGATACGCAGTATTTT.

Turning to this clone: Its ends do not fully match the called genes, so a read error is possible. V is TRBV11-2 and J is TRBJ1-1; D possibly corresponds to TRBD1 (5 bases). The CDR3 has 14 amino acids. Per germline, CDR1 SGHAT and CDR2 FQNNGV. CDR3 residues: CASSLDKGRKEGFF. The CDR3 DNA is TGTGCCAGCAGCTTAGATAAGGGGCGGAAAGAAGGTTTCTTT.

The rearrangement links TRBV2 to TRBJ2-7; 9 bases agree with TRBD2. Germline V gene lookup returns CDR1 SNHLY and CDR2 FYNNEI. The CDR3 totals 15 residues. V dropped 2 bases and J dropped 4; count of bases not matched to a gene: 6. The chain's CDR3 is CASSEQLAGPYEQYF. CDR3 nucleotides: TGTGCCAGCAGTGAACAACTAGCGGGCCCTTACGAGCAGTACTTC.

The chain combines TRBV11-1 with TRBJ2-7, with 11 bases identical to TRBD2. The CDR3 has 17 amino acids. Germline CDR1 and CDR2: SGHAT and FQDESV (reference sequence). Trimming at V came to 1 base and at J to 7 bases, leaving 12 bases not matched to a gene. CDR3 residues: CASSLERLSGRAREQYF. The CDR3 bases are TGTGCCAGCAGCTTAGAGCGCCTTAGCGGGAGGGCCCGAGAGCAGTACTTC.

The CDR3 loop is CSVPRPRLALWETQYF. DNA of the CDR3: TGCAGCGTTCCCCGGCCAAGACTAGCTCTTTGGGAGACCCAGTACTTC. The chain couples TRBV29-1 to TRBJ2-5; 7 bases are a match to TRBD2. CDR3 length equals 16 residues. Losses at the gene ends were 5 bases for V and 5 bases for J; bases not matched to a gene: 17. CDR1 and CDR2 (germline): SQVTM, ANQGSEA.

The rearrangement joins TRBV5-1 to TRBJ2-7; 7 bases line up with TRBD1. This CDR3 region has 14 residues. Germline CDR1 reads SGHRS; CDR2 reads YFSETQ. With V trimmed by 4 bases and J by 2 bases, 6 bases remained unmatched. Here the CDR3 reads CASSKTGFTYEQYF. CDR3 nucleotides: TGCGCCAGCAGCAAGACAGGGTTTACCTACGAGCAGTACTTC. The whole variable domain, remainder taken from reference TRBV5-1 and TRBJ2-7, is KAGVTQTPRYLIKTRGQQVTLSCSPISGHRSVSWYQQTPGQGLQFLFEYFSETQRNKGNFPGRFSGRQFSNSRSEMNVSTLELGDSALYLCASSKTGFTYEQYFGPGTRLTVT.

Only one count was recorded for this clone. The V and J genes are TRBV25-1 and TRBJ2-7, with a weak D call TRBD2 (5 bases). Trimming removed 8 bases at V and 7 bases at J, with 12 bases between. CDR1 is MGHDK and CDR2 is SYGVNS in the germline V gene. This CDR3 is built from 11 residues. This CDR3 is CASGLRHEQYF. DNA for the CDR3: TGTGCCAGCGGACTTCGGCATGAGCAGTACTTC.

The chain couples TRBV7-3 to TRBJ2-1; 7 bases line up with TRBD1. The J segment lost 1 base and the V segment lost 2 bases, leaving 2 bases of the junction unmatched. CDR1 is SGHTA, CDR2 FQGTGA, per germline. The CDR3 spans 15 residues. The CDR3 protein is CASSLGGQSYNEQFF. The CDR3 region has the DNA TGTGCCAGCAGCTTAGGGGGACAGTCCTACAATGAGCAGTTCTTC.

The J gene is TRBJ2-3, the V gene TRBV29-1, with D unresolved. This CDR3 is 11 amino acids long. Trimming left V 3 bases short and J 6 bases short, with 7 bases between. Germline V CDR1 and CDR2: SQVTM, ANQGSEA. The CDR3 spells CSVDDFDTQYF. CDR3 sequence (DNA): TGCAGCGTTGATGACTTTGATACGCAGTATTTT.

The CDR3 DNA is TGCGCCAGCCAGACAGGGGGGCACTACGAGCAGTACTTC. It is translated as CASQTGGHYEQYF. This chain links TRBV10-1 with TRBJ2-7; 9 bases agree with TRBD1. Germline-derived CDR1 and CDR2 are WNHNN and SYGVQD (reference sequence). The junction had 5 bases not matched to a gene; V was cut back by 8 bases and J by 3 bases. This CDR3 is 13 amino acids long.

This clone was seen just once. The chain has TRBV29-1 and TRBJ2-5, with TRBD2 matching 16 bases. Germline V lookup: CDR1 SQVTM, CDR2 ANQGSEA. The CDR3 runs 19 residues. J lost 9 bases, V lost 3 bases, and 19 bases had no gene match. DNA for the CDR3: TGCAGCGTTGAGGGGACTAGCGGGAGGGCCGGGGGATCTAGAACGGCCCAGTACTTC. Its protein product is CSVEGTSGRAGGSRTAQYF.

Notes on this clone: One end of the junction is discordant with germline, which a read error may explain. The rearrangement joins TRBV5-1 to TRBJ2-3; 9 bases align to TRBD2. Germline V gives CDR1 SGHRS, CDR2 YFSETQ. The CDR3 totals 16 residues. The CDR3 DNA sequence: TGCGCCAGCACCTTGAAGGTAGCGGGAGCCACAGATACGCAGTATTTT. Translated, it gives CASTLKVAGATDTQYF.

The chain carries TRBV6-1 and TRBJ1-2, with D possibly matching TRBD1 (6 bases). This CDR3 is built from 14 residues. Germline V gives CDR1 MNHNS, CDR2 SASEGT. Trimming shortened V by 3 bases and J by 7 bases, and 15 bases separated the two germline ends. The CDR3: CASSEGRWGRGYTF. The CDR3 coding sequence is TGTGCCAGCAGTGAGGGCCGTTGGGGGCGTGGCTACACCTTC.

The CDR3 loop is CSVDRDRDHNEQFF. For the CDR3, the DNA is TGCAGCGTCGACCGGGACAGGGACCACAATGAGCAGTTCTTC. This rearrangement joins TRBV29-1 to TRBJ2-1; 9 bases match TRBD1. V dropped 6 bases and J dropped 5; count of bases not matched to a gene: 8. Germline loops: CDR1 SQVTM, CDR2 ANQGSEA. CDR3 length: 14 residues.